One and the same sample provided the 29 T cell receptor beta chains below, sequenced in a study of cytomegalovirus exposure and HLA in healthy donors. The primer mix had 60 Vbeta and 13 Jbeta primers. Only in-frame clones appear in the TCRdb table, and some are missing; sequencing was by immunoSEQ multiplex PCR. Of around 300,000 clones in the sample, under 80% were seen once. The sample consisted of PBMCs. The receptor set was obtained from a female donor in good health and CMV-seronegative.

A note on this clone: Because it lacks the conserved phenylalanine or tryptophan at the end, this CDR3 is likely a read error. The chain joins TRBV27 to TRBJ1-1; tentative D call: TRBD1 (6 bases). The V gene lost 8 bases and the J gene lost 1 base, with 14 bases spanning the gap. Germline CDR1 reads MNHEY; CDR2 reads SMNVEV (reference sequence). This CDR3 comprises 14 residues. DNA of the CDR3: TGTGCCAGCTCCCCCGGACAGCCGAACACTGAAGCTTTCCTT. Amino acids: CASSPGQPNTEAFL.

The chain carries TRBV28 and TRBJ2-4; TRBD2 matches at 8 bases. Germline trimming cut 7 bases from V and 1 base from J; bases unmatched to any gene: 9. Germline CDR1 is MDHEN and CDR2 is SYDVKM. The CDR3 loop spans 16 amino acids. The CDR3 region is CASTTGLAGAKNIQYF. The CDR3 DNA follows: TGTGCCAGCACCACGGGGCTAGCGGGTGCCAAAAACATTCAGTACTTC. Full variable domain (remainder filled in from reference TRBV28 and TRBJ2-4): DVKVTQSSRYLVKRTGEKVFLECVQDMDHENMFWYRQDPGLGLRLIYFSYDVKMKEKGDIPEGYSVSREKKERFSLILESASTNQTSMYLCASTTGLAGAKNIQYFGAGTRLSVL.

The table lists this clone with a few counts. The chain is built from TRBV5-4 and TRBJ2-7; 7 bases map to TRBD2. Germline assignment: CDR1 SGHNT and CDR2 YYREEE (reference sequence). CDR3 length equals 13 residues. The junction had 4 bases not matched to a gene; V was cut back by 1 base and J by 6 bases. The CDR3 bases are TGTGCCAGCAGCTTGTTGTCGGGAGGCGAGCAGTACTTC. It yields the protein CASSLLSGGEQYF.

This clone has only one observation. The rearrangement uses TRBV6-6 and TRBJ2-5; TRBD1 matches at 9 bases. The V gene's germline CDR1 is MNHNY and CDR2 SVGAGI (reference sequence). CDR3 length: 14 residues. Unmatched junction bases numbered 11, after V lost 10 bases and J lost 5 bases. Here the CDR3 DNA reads TGTGCCACCACAGGACAGGGGATGAGGGAGACCCAGTACTTC. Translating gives CATTGQGMRETQYF.

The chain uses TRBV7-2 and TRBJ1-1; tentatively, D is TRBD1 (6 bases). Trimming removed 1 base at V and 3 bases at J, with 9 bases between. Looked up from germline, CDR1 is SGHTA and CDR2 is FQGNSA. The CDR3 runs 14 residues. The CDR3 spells CASSLDREYTEAFF. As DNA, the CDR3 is TGTGCCAGCAGCTTAGACAGGGAGTACACTGAAGCTTTCTTT. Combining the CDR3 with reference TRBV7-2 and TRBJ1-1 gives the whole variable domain GAGVSQSPSNKVTEKGKDVELRCDPISGHTALYWYRQSLGQGLEFLIYFQGNSAPDKSGLPSDRFSAERTGGSVSTLTIQRTQQEDSAVYLCASSLDREYTEAFFGQGTRLTVV.

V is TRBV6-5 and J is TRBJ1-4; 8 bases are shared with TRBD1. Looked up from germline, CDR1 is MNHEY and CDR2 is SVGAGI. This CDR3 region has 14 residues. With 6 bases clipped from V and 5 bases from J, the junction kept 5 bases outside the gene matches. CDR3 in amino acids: CASSERTGNEKLFF. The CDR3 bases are TGTGCCAGCAGCGAGAGGACAGGGAATGAAAAACTGTTTTTT.

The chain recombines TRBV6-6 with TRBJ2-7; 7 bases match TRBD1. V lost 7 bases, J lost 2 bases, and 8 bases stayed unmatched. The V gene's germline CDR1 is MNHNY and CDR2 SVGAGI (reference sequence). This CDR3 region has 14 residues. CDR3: CASIYGQAPYEQYF. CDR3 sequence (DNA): TGTGCCAGCATCTACGGACAGGCGCCCTACGAGCAGTACTTC.

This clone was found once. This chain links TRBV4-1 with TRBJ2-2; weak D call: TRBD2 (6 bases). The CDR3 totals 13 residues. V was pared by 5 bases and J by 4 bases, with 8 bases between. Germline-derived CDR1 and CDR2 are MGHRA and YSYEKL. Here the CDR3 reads CASSLAVTGELFF. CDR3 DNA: TGCGCCAGCAGCTTAGCGGTCACCGGGGAGCTGTTTTTT.

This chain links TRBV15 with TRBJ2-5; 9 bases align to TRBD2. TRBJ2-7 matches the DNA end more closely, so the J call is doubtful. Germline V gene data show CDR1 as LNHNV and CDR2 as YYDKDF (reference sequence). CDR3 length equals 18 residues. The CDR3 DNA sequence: TGTGCCACCAGCACAGAGCCGGGACTAGCATACGGTTCAAACGAGCAGTACTTC. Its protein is CATSTEPGLAYGSNEQYF.

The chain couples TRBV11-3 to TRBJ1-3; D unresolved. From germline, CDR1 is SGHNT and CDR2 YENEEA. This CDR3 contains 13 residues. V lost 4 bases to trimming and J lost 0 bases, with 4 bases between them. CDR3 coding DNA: TGTGCCAGCAGCTACTCCTCTGGAAACACCATATATTTT. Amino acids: CASSYSSGNTIYF.

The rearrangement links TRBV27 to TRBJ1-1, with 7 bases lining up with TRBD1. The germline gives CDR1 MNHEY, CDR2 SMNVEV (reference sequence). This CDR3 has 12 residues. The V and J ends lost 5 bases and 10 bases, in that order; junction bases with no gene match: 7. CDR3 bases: TGTGCCAGCAGTGTGACAGGGAGAGGAGCTTTCTTT. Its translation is CASSVTGRGAFF.

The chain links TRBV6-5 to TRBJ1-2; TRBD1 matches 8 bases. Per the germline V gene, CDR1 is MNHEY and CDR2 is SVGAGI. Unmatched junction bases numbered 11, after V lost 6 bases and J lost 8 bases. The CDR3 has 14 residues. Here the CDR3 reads CASSRLGTGNGYTF. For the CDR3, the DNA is TGTGCCAGCAGCCGCTTGGGGACAGGCAACGGCTACACCTTC.

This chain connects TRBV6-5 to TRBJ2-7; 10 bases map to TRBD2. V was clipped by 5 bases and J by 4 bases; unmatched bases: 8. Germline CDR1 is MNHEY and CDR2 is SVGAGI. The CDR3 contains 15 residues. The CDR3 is CASSKPGLASYEQYF. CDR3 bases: TGTGCCAGCAGTAAACCGGGACTAGCGTCGTACGAGCAGTACTTC.

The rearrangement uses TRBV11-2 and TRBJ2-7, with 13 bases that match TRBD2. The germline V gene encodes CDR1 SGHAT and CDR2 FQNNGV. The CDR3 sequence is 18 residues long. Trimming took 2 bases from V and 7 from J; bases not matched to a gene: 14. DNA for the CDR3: TGTGCCAGCAGCTTATATTGGTCGGTCGGACTAGCGGGAGATGAGCAGTACTTC. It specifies CASSLYWSVGLAGDEQYF.

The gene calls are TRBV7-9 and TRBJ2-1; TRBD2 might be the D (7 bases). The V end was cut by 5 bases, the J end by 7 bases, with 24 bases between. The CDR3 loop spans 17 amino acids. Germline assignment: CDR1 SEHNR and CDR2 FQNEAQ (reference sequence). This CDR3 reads CASSGTDRRTSRNEQFF. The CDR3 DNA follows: TGTGCCAGCAGCGGAACCGACAGGCGGACTAGTCGGAATGAGCAGTTCTTC.

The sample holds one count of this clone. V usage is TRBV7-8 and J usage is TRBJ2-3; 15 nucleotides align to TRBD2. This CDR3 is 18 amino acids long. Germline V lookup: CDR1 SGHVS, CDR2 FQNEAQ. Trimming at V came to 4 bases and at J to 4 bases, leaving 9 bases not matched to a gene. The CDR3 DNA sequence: TGTGCCAGCAGCTCGTTAGGGGGACTAGCGGGAGGCGCAGATACGCAGTATTTT. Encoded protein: CASSSLGGLAGGADTQYF.

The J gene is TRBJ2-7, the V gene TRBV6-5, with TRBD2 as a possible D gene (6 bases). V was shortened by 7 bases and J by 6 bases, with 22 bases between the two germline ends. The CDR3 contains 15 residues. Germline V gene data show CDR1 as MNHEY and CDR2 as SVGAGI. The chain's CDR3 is CASTPSRGRAGEQYF. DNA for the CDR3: TGTGCCAGCACCCCCTCTCGGGGGAGAGCGGGCGAGCAGTACTTC.

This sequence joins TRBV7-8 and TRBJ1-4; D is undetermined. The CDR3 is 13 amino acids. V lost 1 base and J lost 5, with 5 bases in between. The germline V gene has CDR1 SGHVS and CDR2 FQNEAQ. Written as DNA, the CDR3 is TGTGCCAGCAGCTTAGACAGAAATGAAAAACTGTTTTTT. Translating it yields CASSLDRNEKLFF.

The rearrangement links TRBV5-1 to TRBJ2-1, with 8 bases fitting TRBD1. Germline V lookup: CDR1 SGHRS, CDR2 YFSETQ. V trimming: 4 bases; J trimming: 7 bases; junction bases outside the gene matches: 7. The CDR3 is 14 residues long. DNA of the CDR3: TGCGCCAGCAGCGGGACAGGTCGAGGAAATGAGCAGTTCTTC. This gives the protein CASSGTGRGNEQFF. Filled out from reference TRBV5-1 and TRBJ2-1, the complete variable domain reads KAGVTQTPRYLIKTRGQQVTLSCSPISGHRSVSWYQQTPGQGLQFLFEYFSETQRNKGNFPGRFSGRQFSNSRSEMNVSTLELGDSALYLCASSGTGRGNEQFFGPGTRLTVL.

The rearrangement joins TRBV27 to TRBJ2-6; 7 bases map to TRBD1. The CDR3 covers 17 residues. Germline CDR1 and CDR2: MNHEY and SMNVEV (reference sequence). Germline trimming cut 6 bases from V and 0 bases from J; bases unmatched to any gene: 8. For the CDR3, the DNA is TGTGCCAGCAGACACCAGGGGGTAGGCTCTGGGGCCAACGTCCTGACTTTC. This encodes CASRHQGVGSGANVLTF. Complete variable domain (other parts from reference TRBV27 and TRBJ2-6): EAQVTQNPRYLITVTGKKLTVTCSQNMNHEYMSWYRQDPGLGLRQIYYSMNVEVTDKGDVPEGYKVSRKEKRNFPLILESPSPNQTSLYFCASRHQGVGSGANVLTFGAGSRLTVL.

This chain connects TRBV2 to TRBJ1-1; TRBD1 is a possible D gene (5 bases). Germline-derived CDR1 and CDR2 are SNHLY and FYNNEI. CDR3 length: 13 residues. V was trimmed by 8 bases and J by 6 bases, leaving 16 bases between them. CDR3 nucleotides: TGTGCCAGCTCCCCGATTCAGGGTTCTGAAGCTTTCTTT. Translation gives CASSPIQGSEAFF.

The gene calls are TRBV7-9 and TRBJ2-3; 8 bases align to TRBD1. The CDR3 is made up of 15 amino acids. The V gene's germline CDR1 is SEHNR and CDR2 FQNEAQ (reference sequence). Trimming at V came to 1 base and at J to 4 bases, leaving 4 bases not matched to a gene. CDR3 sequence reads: CASSLGQGAADTQYF. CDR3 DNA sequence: TGTGCCAGCAGCTTAGGCCAGGGGGCGGCAGATACGCAGTATTTT.

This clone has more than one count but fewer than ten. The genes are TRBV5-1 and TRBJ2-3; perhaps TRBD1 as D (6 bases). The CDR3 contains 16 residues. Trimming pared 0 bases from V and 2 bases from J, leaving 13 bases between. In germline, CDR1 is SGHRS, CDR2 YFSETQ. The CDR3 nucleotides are TGCGCCAGCAGCTTGGAAGGCAGGGGTAACACAGATACGCAGTATTTT. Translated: CASSLEGRGNTDTQYF.

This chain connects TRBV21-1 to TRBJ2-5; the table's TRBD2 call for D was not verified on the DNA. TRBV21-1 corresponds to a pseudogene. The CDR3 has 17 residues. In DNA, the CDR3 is TGTGCCAGCAGCAGATTACTAGCGGGAGGCCTCCCGGAGACCCAGTACTTC. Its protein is CASSRLLAGGLPETQYF.

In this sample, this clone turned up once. This CDR3 is CASSLQGSLYEQYF. In DNA, the CDR3 is TGTGCCAGCAGCTTACAGGGATCCCTCTACGAGCAGTACTTC. The genes are TRBV5-4 and TRBJ2-7; D perhaps matches TRBD1 (6 bases). Per germline, CDR1 SGHNT and CDR2 YYREEE (reference sequence). The CDR3 is 14 amino acids. The V gene lost 2 bases and the J gene lost 3 bases, with 12 bases spanning the gap.

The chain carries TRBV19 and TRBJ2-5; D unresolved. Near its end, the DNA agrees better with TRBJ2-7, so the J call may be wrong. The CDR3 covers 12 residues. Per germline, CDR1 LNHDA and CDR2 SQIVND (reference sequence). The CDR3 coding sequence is TGTGCCAGTAGTATCGGGTACTACGAGCAGTACTTC. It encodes CASSIGYYEQYF.

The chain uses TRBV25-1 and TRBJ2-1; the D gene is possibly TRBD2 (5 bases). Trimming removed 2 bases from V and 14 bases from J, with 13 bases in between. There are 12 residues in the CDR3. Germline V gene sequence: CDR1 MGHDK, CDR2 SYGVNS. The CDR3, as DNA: TGTGCCAGCAGTGAAGATAGAGGAGGCAAGTTCTTC. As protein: CASSEDRGGKFF.

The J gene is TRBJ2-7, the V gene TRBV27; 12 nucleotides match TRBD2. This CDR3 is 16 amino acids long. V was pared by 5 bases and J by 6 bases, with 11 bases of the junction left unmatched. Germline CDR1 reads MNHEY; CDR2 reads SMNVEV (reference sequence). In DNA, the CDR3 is TGTGCCAGCAGTCCCCGGACTAGCGGGAAGGGTTCCGAGCAGTACTTC. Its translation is CASSPRTSGKGSEQYF.

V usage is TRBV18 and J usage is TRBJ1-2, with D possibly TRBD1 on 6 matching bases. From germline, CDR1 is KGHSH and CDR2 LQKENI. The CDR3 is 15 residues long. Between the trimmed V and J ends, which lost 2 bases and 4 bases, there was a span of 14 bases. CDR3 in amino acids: CASSPGQGIGYGYTF. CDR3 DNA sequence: TGTGCCAGCTCACCAGGTCAGGGGATCGGCTATGGCTACACCTTC.